This entry lists 21 T cell receptor beta chains sequenced from one sample in a study of shared clonotypes between healthy human individuals. The assay was immunoSEQ multiplex PCR, and TCRdb's table has in-frame clones only and misses some. The table lists over 1.4 million clones, 96% of them singletons. The sequenced material came from naive CD4+ T cells sorted from blood. Subset in this sample: CD45RA+ positively selected. The receptors were sampled from a man aged 25-45 years in good health.

This chain connects TRBV10-1 to TRBJ2-3; TRBD2 aligns across 10 bases. The CDR3 has 15 amino acids. V shed 0 bases, J shed 7 bases, and the junction held 4 bases outside the gene matches. CDR1 and CDR2 from the germline V gene are WNHNN and SYGVQD (reference sequence). The CDR3 region has the DNA TGCGCCAGCAGTGAGTCGGGACTAGCGTTACATACGCAGTATTTT. Its protein product is CASSESGLALHTQYF.

The chain couples TRBV9 to TRBJ2-1; TRBD2 matches 10 bases. Germline V gene sequence: CDR1 SGDLS, CDR2 YYNGEE. After removal of 3 bases from V and 7 bases from J, the junction contained 10 bases not matched to a gene. CDR3 length: 16 amino acids. The CDR3 is CASSDSGRSWGNEQFF. The CDR3 DNA sequence: TGTGCCAGCAGCGATAGCGGGAGGTCTTGGGGAAATGAGCAGTTCTTC.

The V gene is TRBV25-1, the J gene TRBJ2-5; no firm D call. Trimming took 5 bases from V and 0 from J, leaving 10 bases between them. CDR1 and CDR2 from the germline V gene are MGHDK and SYGVNS. The CDR3 is made up of 14 amino acids. The CDR3 DNA reads as TGTGCCAGCAGTAGAACGGGCCACCAAGAGACCCAGTACTTC. It encodes CASSRTGHQETQYF.

This chain links TRBV5-1 with TRBJ2-1, with 11 bases lining up with TRBD2. This CDR3 comprises 17 residues. Germline trimming cut 4 bases from V and 6 bases from J; bases unmatched to any gene: 12. Germline V lookup: CDR1 SGHRS, CDR2 YFSETQ. The CDR3 region is CASSPPVLAGGGNEQFF. For the CDR3, the DNA is TGCGCCAGCAGCCCTCCGGTGCTAGCGGGAGGAGGCAATGAGCAGTTCTTC.

V gene TRBV30 combines with J gene TRBJ1-1; TRBD1 agrees at 11 bases. In germline, CDR1 is GTSNPN, CDR2 SVGIG (reference sequence). The J segment lost 5 bases and the V segment lost 4 bases, leaving 12 bases of the junction unmatched. The CDR3 has 16 amino acids. The CDR3 DNA is TGTGCCTGGAAGGCTTGGACAGGGGGCGGCGGAACTGAAGCTTTCTTT. Its protein is CAWKAWTGGGGTEAFF.

This sequence joins TRBV11-2 and TRBJ2-7; tentative D call: TRBD2 (6 bases). Trimming pared 5 bases from V and 4 bases from J, leaving 18 bases between. The CDR3 extends over 15 amino acids. The germline CDR1 and CDR2 sequences are SGHAT and FQNNGV. Here the CDR3 DNA reads TGTGCCAGCAGCGTGGGGGTCGGAGGGAGATACGAGCAGTACTTC. It codes for CASSVGVGGRYEQYF.

This chain connects TRBV7-2 to TRBJ2-7; D remains unclear. The CDR3 is 13 amino acids. Trimming removed 3 bases at V and 4 bases at J, with 10 bases between. CDR1 and CDR2 from the germline V gene are SGHTA and FQGNSA. This CDR3 is CASSLAEKYEQYF. The DNA for the CDR3 is TGTGCCAGCAGCTTGGCGGAAAAATACGAGCAGTACTTC.

Only one count was recorded for this clone. This chain joins TRBV6-5 and TRBJ1-1; D is uncertain. Trimming took off 6 bases at V and 4 bases at J, with 15 bases between the two ends. Germline assignment: CDR1 MNHEY and CDR2 SVGAGI. The CDR3 loop spans 14 amino acids. CDR3 in amino acids: CASSYRVPGTEAFF. The CDR3 nucleotides read TGTGCCAGCAGCTACCGAGTCCCCGGCACTGAAGCTTTCTTT.

The rearrangement uses TRBV28 and TRBJ2-2; possibly TRBD2 for D (5 bases). This CDR3 contains 13 residues. Germline V gene data show CDR1 as MDHEN and CDR2 as SYDVKM. V lost 3 bases and J 6 bases, leaving 8 bases between the germline ends. Written as DNA, the CDR3 is TGTGCCAGCAGTTTCGGGAAGTCCGGGGAGCTGTTTTTT. This gives the protein CASSFGKSGELFF.

The V call is TRBV6-1, the J call TRBJ2-5, with D possibly called TRBD1 or TRBD2 (5 bases each). CDR1 and CDR2 from the germline V gene are MNHNS and SASEGT. The CDR3 is 15 amino acids. The V gene lost 0 bases and the J gene lost 5 bases, with 13 bases spanning the gap. The CDR3 DNA reads as TGTGCCAGCAGTGAAGCGCGAGGGGCGTGGGAGACCCAGTACTTC. Its translation: CASSEARGAWETQYF.

The rearrangement joins TRBV2 to TRBJ2-7; D call uncertain. This CDR3 spans 12 amino acids. The V end lost 2 bases, the J end lost 4 bases, and 6 bases lay between the germline ends. CDR1 and CDR2 (germline): SNHLY, FYNNEI. The CDR3 DNA sequence: TGTGCCAGCAGTGAACACTCATACGAGCAGTACTTC. Translating gives CASSEHSYEQYF.

This clone came up once. The chain recombines TRBV4-2 with TRBJ2-5, with TRBD2 identical over 14 bases. V lost 4 bases, J lost 9 bases, and 19 bases stayed unmatched. From germline, CDR1 is LGHNA and CDR2 YNFKEQ. The CDR3 has 19 amino acids. The CDR3 DNA is TGTGCCAGCAGCCCTTTACCGGGACTAGCGGGAGAAGGAGGAGTAGCCCAGTACTTC. This codes for CASSPLPGLAGEGGVAQYF.

CDR3 coding DNA: TGTGCCAGCAGTTTTCCCGAGAGGACAGGGGTGAACACTGAAGCTTTCTTT. This sequence encodes CASSFPERTGVNTEAFF. V usage is TRBV27 and J usage is TRBJ1-1; 9 nucleotides agree with TRBD1. The germline gives CDR1 MNHEY, CDR2 SMNVEV (reference sequence). V shed 3 bases and J 0 bases; nucleotides not matched to a gene: 8. The CDR3 runs to 17 residues.

This chain links TRBV28 with TRBJ2-1; D not certain. V dropped 8 bases and J dropped 7 bases, with 9 bases sitting between them. The CDR3 runs to 11 residues. Germline assignment: CDR1 MDHEN and CDR2 SYDVKM. CDR3 residues: CASGPLNEQFF. DNA of the CDR3: TGTGCCAGCGGGCCCTTGAATGAGCAGTTCTTC.

V gene TRBV7-3 combines with J gene TRBJ1-2; D gene uncertain. The V end was cut by 4 bases, the J end by 2 bases, with 11 bases between. CDR3 length: 14 amino acids. The germline gives CDR1 SGHTA, CDR2 FQGTGA. CDR3 in DNA: TGTGCCAGCAGCTCAACTCAGGTGAACTATGGCTACACCTTC. It translates to CASSSTQVNYGYTF.

The chain is built from TRBV6-5 and TRBJ1-5; D gene ambiguous. Trimming pared 9 bases from V and 6 bases from J, leaving 3 bases between. The CDR3 has 9 amino acids. The germline V gene has CDR1 MNHEY and CDR2 SVGAGI. CDR3 in DNA: TGTGCCAGTGGTCAGCCCCAGCATTTT. It translates to CASGQPQHF.

The chain employs TRBV27 and TRBJ2-1; 9 bases match TRBD2. The CDR3 has 18 amino acids. Trimming removed 3 bases from V and 5 bases from J; junction bases left unmatched: 14. Germline loops: CDR1 MNHEY, CDR2 SMNVEV (reference sequence). CDR3 in DNA: TGTGCCAGCAGTTTTCAACGACTAGCGGAGGAACAGAACAATGAGCAGTTCTTC. Translating it yields CASSFQRLAEEQNNEQFF.

The chain links TRBV7-9 to TRBJ1-1; D is possibly TRBD1 (5 bases). The germline V and J ends were trimmed by 5 bases and 3 bases, with 19 bases remaining between them. Per the germline V gene, CDR1 is SEHNR and CDR2 is FQNEAQ (reference sequence). The CDR3 contains 16 residues. CDR3 sequence: CASSPRPQGGDTEAFF. In DNA, the CDR3 is TGTGCCAGCAGCCCCCGTCCCCAGGGCGGTGACACTGAAGCTTTCTTT.

The chain carries TRBV20-1 and TRBJ2-5; the D is unclear. The CDR3 is made up of 9 amino acids. Germline CDR1 reads DFQATT; CDR2 reads SNEGSKA (reference sequence). V shed 8 bases and J shed 5 bases, with 6 bases lying between them. CDR3 bases: TGCAGTATGGGGGAGACCCAGTACTTC. It encodes CSMGETQYF.

The chain carries TRBV29-1 and TRBJ2-3; possibly TRBD2 for D (6 bases). Germline-derived CDR1 and CDR2 are SQVTM and ANQGSEA. This CDR3 comprises 13 residues. The chain's CDR3 is CTTGGRGTDTQYF. The CDR3 DNA reads as TGCACCACTGGGGGGAGAGGCACAGATACGCAGTATTTT.

The J gene is TRBJ2-5, the V gene TRBV5-1; the match to TRBD1 covers 9 bases. This CDR3 has 16 amino acids. Germline V CDR1 and CDR2: SGHRS, YFSETQ. With 3 bases clipped from V and 4 bases from J, the junction kept 10 bases outside the gene matches. CDR3 in amino acids: CASSSIPGTGIETQYF. CDR3 bases: TGCGCCAGCAGCTCTATCCCCGGGACAGGGATAGAGACCCAGTACTTC.